Listed here are 7 T cell receptor beta chains from one sample, sequenced in a study of OX40 agonist ivuxolimab in advanced cancers. Profiled with immunoSEQ multiplex PCR; TCRdb holds only in-frame clones, not every one. The sample contains 90,000 or so clones, about 89% of which appear only once. Specimen: CD4+ or CD8+ T cells sorted from blood, collected in a trial of the OX40 agonist ivuxolimab. These receptors were collected from an adult with an advanced solid tumor such as melanoma, head and neck, liver or kidney cancer.

The chain recombines TRBV11-3 with TRBJ2-1, with unresolved D. Germline CDR1 is SGHNT and CDR2 is YENEEA. The CDR3 covers 15 residues. Deletions cut 3 bases from V and 8 bases from J, with 17 bases between. The CDR3 region is CASSFYTDTDDEQFF. CDR3 sequence (DNA): TGTGCCAGCAGCTTTTATACTGATACGGATGATGAGCAGTTCTTC. The full variable domain, with the rest looked up from reference TRBV11-3 and TRBJ2-1, is EAGVVQSPRYKIIEKKQPVAFWCNPISGHNTLYWYLQNLGQGPELLIRYENEEAVDDSQLPKDRFSAERLKGVDSTLKIQPAELGDSAVYLCASSFYTDTDDEQFFGPGTRLTVL.

The chain links TRBV9 to TRBJ2-5, with TRBD2 matching over 15 bases. Germline values: CDR1 SGDLS, CDR2 YYNGEE. This CDR3 region has 16 residues. The junction had 8 bases not matched to a gene; V was cut back by 6 bases and J by 5 bases. The CDR3, as DNA: TGTGCCAGCACCGAGGGACTAGCGGGGGGAGGGGAGACCCAGTACTTC. This codes for CASTEGLAGGGETQYF.

The V call is TRBV6-6, the J call TRBJ1-4, with 7 bases lining up with TRBD1. CDR3 size: 16 residues. Germline V gene data show CDR1 as MNHNY and CDR2 as SVGAGI (reference sequence). J gave up 5 bases and V 0 bases, and 6 bases lay outside the gene matches. The CDR3 region has the DNA TGTGCCAGCAGTTACTCTTCGGACAGGCTGAATGAAAAACTGTTTTTT. It yields the protein CASSYSSDRLNEKLFF.

The rearrangement joins TRBV4-2 to TRBJ2-5, with D tentatively TRBD2 (5 bases). Trimming took 0 bases from V and 5 from J, leaving 7 bases between them. Germline V gene lookup returns CDR1 LGHNA and CDR2 YNFKEQ. The length of the CDR3 is 13 residues. CDR3 coding DNA: TGTGCCAGCAGCCAAGAAACGGGGGAGACCCAGTACTTC. Protein sequence: CASSQETGETQYF.

The chain employs TRBV7-2 and TRBJ1-3; possibly TRBD1 for D (6 bases). The CDR3 sequence is 18 residues long. CDR1 is SGHTA and CDR2 is FQGNSA in the germline V gene. V was shortened by 5 bases and J by 0 bases, with 20 bases between the two germline ends. The CDR3 loop reads CASSTIGRDTRSGNTIYF. The CDR3 DNA is TGTGCCAGCAGCACGATAGGTCGGGACACGCGCTCTGGAAACACCATATATTTT.

Only a few counts were recorded for this clone. The J gene is TRBJ1-1, the V gene TRBV7-3; D call uncertain. The CDR3 totals 14 residues. V was cut by 5 bases and J by 1 base, with 11 bases left in between. From germline, CDR1 is SGHTA and CDR2 FQGTGA. The DNA of the CDR3 is TGTGCCAGCAGCGAGGTGGGTCAGAACACTGAAGCTTTCTTT. Translated, it gives CASSEVGQNTEAFF.

The V gene is TRBV21-1, the J gene TRBJ1-3. TRBV21-1 counts as a pseudogene. The CDR3 totals 16 residues. Written as DNA, the CDR3 is TGTGCCAGCAGCAAAATAAGGGTCATCGAAGGAAACACCATATATTTT. The encoded protein is CASSKIRVIEGNTIYF.